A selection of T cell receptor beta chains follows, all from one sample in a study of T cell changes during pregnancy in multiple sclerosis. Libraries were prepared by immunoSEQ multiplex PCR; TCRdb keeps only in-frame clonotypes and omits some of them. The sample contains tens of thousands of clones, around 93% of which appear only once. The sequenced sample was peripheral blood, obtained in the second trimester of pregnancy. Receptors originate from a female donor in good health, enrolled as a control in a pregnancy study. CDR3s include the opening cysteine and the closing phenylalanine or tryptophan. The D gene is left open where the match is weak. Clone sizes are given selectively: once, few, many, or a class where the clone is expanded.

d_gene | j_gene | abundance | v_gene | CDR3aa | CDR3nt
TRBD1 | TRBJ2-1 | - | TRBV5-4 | CASSSRQGSHNEQFF | TGTGCCAGCAGCTCTCGACAGGGGTCCCACAATGAGCAGTTCTTC
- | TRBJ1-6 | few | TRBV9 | CASSVAVYNSPLHF | TGTGCCAGCAGCGTAGCGGTGTATAATTCACCCCTCCACTTT
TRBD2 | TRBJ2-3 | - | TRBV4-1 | CASSQDLGLASDTQYF | TGCGCCAGCAGCCAGGACCTGGGACTAGCGTCAGATACGCAGTATTTT
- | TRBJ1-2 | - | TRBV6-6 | CASSYSRDYGYTF | TGTGCCAGCAGTTACTCGAGGGACTATGGCTACACCTTC
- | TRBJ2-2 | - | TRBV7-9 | CASRGGGLNTGELFF | TGTGCCAGCAGGGGCGGAGGCCTTAACACCGGGGAGCTGTTTTTT
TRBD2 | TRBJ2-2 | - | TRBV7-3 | CASSPAGVNTGELFF | TGTGCCAGCAGCCCAGCGGGGGTGAACACCGGGGAGCTGTTTTTT
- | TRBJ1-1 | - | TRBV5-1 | CASSSTTLNTEAFF | TGCGCCAGCAGCTCGACTACCTTGAACACTGAAGCTTTCTTT
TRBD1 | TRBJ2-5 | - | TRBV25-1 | CASSALPGQGKETQYF | TGTGCCAGCAGTGCCCTACCGGGACAGGGGAAGGAGACCCAGTACTTC
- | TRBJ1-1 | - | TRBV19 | CASSKAGENTEAFF | TGTGCCAGTAGTAAAGCGGGAGAAAACACTGAAGCTTTCTTT
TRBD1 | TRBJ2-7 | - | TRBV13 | CASSLLQGESYEQYF | TGTGCCAGCAGCTTATTACAGGGGGAATCCTACGAGCAGTACTTC
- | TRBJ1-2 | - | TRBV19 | CASSIVGSNYGYTF | TGTGCCAGTAGTATAGTGGGCAGCAACTATGGCTACACCTTC
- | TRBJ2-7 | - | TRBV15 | CATSRDRSVSYEQYF | TGTGCCACCAGCAGAGATAGGAGTGTTTCTTACGAGCAGTACTTC
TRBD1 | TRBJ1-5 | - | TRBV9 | CASSVEGTGVQPQHF | TGTGCCAGCAGCGTAGAAGGGACAGGGGTCCAGCCCCAGCATTTT
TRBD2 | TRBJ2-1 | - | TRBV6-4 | CASSADLAGGRNEQFF | TGTGCCAGCAGTGCCGATCTAGCGGGGGGGCGCAATGAGCAGTTCTTC
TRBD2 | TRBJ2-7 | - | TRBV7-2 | CASSPGLAGSYEQYF | TGTGCCAGCAGCCCCGGACTAGCGGGTTCCTACGAGCAGTACTTC
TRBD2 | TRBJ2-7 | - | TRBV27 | CASSTPTSGSHEQYF | TGTGCCAGCAGTACCCCGACTAGCGGGTCTCACGAGCAGTACTTC
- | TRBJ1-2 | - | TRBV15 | CATSRESGFYGYTF | TGTGCCACCAGCAGAGAGTCGGGGTTCTATGGCTACACCTTC
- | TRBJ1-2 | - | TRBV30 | CAWRGRQLTLNTYGYTF | TGTGCCTGGAGAGGAAGACAGCTTACACTCAACACCTATGGCTACACCTTC
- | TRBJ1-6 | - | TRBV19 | CASSTRGGLYNSPLHF | TGTGCCAGTAGTACCCGAGGAGGTCTTTATAATTCACCCCTCCACTTT
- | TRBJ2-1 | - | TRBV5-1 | CASSFGVRNEQFF | TGCGCCAGCAGCTTCGGGGTACGCAATGAGCAGTTCTTC
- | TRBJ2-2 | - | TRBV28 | CASSLNRINTGELFF | TGTGCCAGCAGTTTGAACAGGATAAACACCGGGGAGCTGTTTTTT
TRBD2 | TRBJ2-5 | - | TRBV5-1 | CASSHGTSGEETQYF | TGCGCCAGCAGCCATGGGACTAGCGGGGAAGAGACCCAGTACTTC
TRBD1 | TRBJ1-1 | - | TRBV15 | CATSRRQGANTEAFF | TGTGCCACCAGCAGGCGACAGGGGGCCAACACTGAAGCTTTCTTT
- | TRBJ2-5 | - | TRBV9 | CASSVTAGLRRGETQYF | TGTGCCAGCAGCGTCACGGCGGGACTTCGACGGGGAGAGACCCAGTACTTC
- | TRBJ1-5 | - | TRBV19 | CASSRASKGNQPQHF | TGTGCCAGTAGTAGGGCCAGTAAGGGCAATCAGCCCCAGCATTTT
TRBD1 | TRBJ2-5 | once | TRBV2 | CASNRGQQETQYF | TGTGCCAGCAACCGGGGACAGCAAGAGACCCAGTACTTC
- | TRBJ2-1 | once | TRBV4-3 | CASSQDLIATSYNEQFF | TGCGCCAGCAGCCAAGATCTGATAGCTACCTCCTACAATGAGCAGTTCTTC
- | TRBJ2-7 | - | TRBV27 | CASSFSHNSYEQYF | TGTGCCAGCAGTTTTAGCCACAACTCCTACGAGCAGTACTTC
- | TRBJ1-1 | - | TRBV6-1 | CASSEPPWGDDTEAFF | TGTGCCAGCAGTGAACCGCCTTGGGGGGATGACACTGAAGCTTTCTTT
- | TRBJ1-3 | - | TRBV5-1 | CASSPARWSGNTIYF | TGCGCCAGCAGCCCCGCCCGGTGGTCTGGAAACACCATATATTTT
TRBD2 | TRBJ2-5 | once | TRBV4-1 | CASSQARLAGEETQYF | TGCGCCAGCAGCCAAGCCCGACTAGCGGGGGAAGAGACCCAGTACTTC
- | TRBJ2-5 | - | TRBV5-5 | CASSLFPGSEETQYF | TGTGCCAGCAGCTTATTCCCCGGGTCCGAAGAGACCCAGTACTTC
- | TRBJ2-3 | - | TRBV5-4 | CASNPGEGDTQYF | TGTGCCAGCAATCCAGGGGAAGGAGATACGCAGTATTTT
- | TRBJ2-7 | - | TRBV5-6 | CASGIRGRALYEQYF | TGTGCCAGCGGAATTAGGGGCAGGGCCCTCTACGAGCAGTACTTC
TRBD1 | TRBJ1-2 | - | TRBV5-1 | CASSLGGTVSAGYTF | TGCGCCAGCAGCTTGGGCGGGACAGTCTCGGCTGGCTACACCTTC
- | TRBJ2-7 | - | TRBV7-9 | CASSRSGTSPYEQYF | TGTGCCAGCAGCAGATCGGGAACGTCCCCCTACGAGCAGTACTTC
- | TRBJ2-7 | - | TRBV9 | CASSEALGEQYF | TGTGCCAGCAGCGAGGCGCTAGGCGAGCAGTACTTC
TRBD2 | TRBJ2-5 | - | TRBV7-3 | CASSLLATVAKTQYF | TGTGCCAGCAGCCTACTAGCGACAGTCGCTAAGACCCAGTACTTC